These 18 T cell receptor beta chains originate from one sample sequenced in a study of cytomegalovirus exposure and HLA in healthy donors. Primers included in the PCR were 60 Vbeta and 13 Jbeta primers. Sequencing was performed with immunoSEQ multiplex PCR; in TCRdb, only in-frame clones are kept and a portion is missing. The table shows about 89,000 clones, with 85% occurring only once. Source material: PBMCs. The receptors shown here come from a man aged 35-49 years in good health and CMV-seropositive.

V and J are TRBV28 and TRBJ1-1; 9 bases are a match to TRBD1. Germline CDR1 MDHEN, CDR2 SYDVKM. V was pared by 2 bases and J by 5 bases, with 6 bases of the junction left unmatched. The CDR3 sequence is 15 residues long. CDR3: CASSLPTGGRTEAFF. Written as DNA, the CDR3 is TGTGCCAGCAGTTTACCTACAGGGGGCAGAACTGAAGCTTTCTTT. Drawing the rest from reference TRBV28 and TRBJ1-1, the complete variable domain is DVKVTQSSRYLVKRTGEKVFLECVQDMDHENMFWYRQDPGLGLRLIYFSYDVKMKEKGDIPEGYSVSREKKERFSLILESASTNQTSMYLCASSLPTGGRTEAFFGQGTRLTVV.

The V gene is TRBV14, the J gene TRBJ2-7; 11 nucleotides match TRBD2. CDR1 is SGHDN and CDR2 is FVKESK in the germline V gene. V shed 0 bases, J shed 12 bases, and the junction held 7 bases outside the gene matches. This CDR3 comprises 14 residues. CDR3 coding DNA: TGTGCCAGCAGCCAAGATCTAATAGCGGGAGGGCCGTACTTC. Its protein is CASSQDLIAGGPYF.

This clone has just a few counts. The chain joins TRBV9 to TRBJ1-2; D is ambiguous. The CDR3 contains 15 residues. V was shortened by 3 bases and J by 4 bases, with 16 bases between the two germline ends. Germline CDR1 reads SGDLS; CDR2 reads YYNGEE. The DNA of the CDR3 is TGTGCCAGCAGCGGTACAGTTGGGCAGGTCTATGGCTACACCTTC. Protein sequence: CASSGTVGQVYGYTF.

The chain employs TRBV18 and TRBJ1-1; 9 bases are a match to TRBD1. CDR1 and CDR2 (germline): KGHSH, LQKENI. Trimming at V came to 2 bases and at J to 0 bases, leaving 7 bases not matched to a gene. The CDR3 contains 17 residues. The CDR3 here is CASSPETGGVMNTEAFF. The CDR3 region has the DNA TGTGCCAGCTCACCAGAGACAGGGGGAGTCATGAACACTGAAGCTTTCTTT.

This rearrangement joins TRBV30 to TRBJ2-7; TRBD2 is a possible D gene (6 bases). Trimming removed 4 bases from V and 0 bases from J, with 16 bases in between. This CDR3 region has 15 residues. Germline CDR1 reads GTSNPN; CDR2 reads SVGIG (reference sequence). CDR3 protein: CAWKSSGLTSYEQYF. For the CDR3, the DNA is TGTGCCTGGAAGTCCAGCGGGCTAACCTCCTACGAGCAGTACTTC. Combining the CDR3 with reference TRBV30 and TRBJ2-7 gives the whole variable domain SQTIHQWPATLVQPVGSPLSLECTVEGTSNPNLYWYRQAAGRGLQLLFYSVGIGQISSEVPQNLSASRPQDRQFILSSKKLLLSDSGFYLCAWKSSGLTSYEQYFGPGTRLTVT.

This sequence joins TRBV9 and TRBJ2-2; TRBD2 aligns across 10 bases. The CDR3 has 18 residues. J lost 6 bases, V lost 2 bases, and 13 bases had no gene match. Per the germline V gene, CDR1 is SGDLS and CDR2 is YYNGEE. CDR3 bases: TGTGCCAGCAGCGTGAAAGCGGGAGGGCCGATTCCGCCCGGGGAGCTGTTTTTT. It encodes CASSVKAGGPIPPGELFF.

The chain links TRBV29-1 to TRBJ2-7, with D possibly TRBD1 on 6 matching bases. V lost 7 bases to trimming and J lost 2 bases, with 15 bases between them. Germline loops: CDR1 SQVTM, CDR2 ANQGSEA. The CDR3 totals 13 residues. DNA of the CDR3: TGCAGCGCTCAGGACAGTAAACCCTACGAGCAGTACTTC. The encoded protein is CSAQDSKPYEQYF.

The rearrangement joins TRBV28 to TRBJ2-1, with 7 bases fitting TRBD2. With 5 bases clipped from V and 2 bases from J, the junction kept 3 bases outside the gene matches. This CDR3 has 14 amino acids. Germline V gene data show CDR1 as MDHEN and CDR2 as SYDVKM. The CDR3 loop reads CASSGGGTYNEQFF. CDR3 in DNA: TGTGCCAGCAGTGGGGGAGGGACCTACAATGAGCAGTTCTTC.

The genes are TRBV18 and TRBJ2-1, with D maybe TRBD1 (6 bases). The germline V and J ends were trimmed by 3 bases and 1 base, with 13 bases remaining between them. This CDR3 is 16 amino acids long. Germline V gives CDR1 KGHSH, CDR2 LQKENI. The CDR3 loop reads CASSPFLQGSYNEQFF. The CDR3, as DNA: TGTGCCAGCTCACCTTTTTTACAGGGATCCTACAATGAGCAGTTCTTC.

DNA for the CDR3: TGCGCCAGCAGCCCTGTAAAGGGGACAGGGAACTCCTACGAGCAGTACTTC. Its translation is CASSPVKGTGNSYEQYF. V is TRBV4-1 and J is TRBJ2-7; 9 nucleotides match TRBD1. Trimming took 4 bases from V and 0 from J; bases not matched to a gene: 10. This CDR3 is built from 17 residues. Germline V gene sequence: CDR1 MGHRA, CDR2 YSYEKL.

The CDR3, as DNA: TGCGCCAGCTATAGACAGGGTACGACAGATACGCAGTATTTT. It codes for CASYRQGTTDTQYF. The V and J genes are TRBV5-1 and TRBJ2-3; 7 bases fit TRBD1. The V segment lost 7 bases and the J segment 3 bases; nucleotides outside the gene matches: 8. The CDR3 sequence is 14 residues long. CDR1 is SGHRS, CDR2 YFSETQ, per germline.

V usage is TRBV25-1 and J usage is TRBJ1-4; TRBD1 is a possible D gene (6 bases). Germline V gene lookup returns CDR1 MGHDK and CDR2 SYGVNS. Trimming stripped 4 bases from V and 0 bases from J, with 12 bases between. The CDR3 totals 16 residues. The CDR3 coding sequence is TGTGCCAGCAGTGCGGGACGGACAGCAACTAATGAAAAACTGTTTTTT. Translated: CASSAGRTATNEKLFF.

The chain combines TRBV29-1 with TRBJ1-1; tentatively, D is TRBD1 (6 bases). Per germline, CDR1 SQVTM and CDR2 ANQGSEA. The CDR3 spans 13 residues. V lost 7 bases, J lost 4 bases, and 16 bases lay in between. The CDR3 loop reads CSALSRGGTEAFF. The CDR3 bases are TGCAGCGCCTTGTCAAGGGGGGGCACTGAAGCTTTCTTT. The variable domain in full, with the rest retrieved from reference TRBV29-1 and TRBJ1-1, is SAVISQKPSRDICQRGTSLTIQCQVDSQVTMMFWYRQQPGQSLTLIATANQGSEATYESGFVIDKFPISRPNLTFSTLTVSNMSPEDSSIYLCSALSRGGTEAFFGQGTRLTVV.

In its sample, this clone was seen a few times. This CDR3 reads CASSTTVNTEAFF. Written as DNA, the CDR3 is TGTGCCAGCAGTACGACAGTGAACACTGAAGCTTTCTTT. This chain uses TRBV6-5 with TRBJ1-1, with D maybe TRBD1 (5 bases). The germline gives CDR1 MNHEY, CDR2 SVGAGI. Trimming left V 5 bases short and J 0 bases short, with 7 bases between. The CDR3 totals 13 residues.

The CDR3: CASSLGQGEGYTF. CDR3 nucleotide sequence: TGCGCCAGCAGCTTGGGGCAGGGGGAAGGCTACACCTTC. The chain uses TRBV5-1 and TRBJ1-2; 7 positions agree with TRBD1. Germline values: CDR1 SGHRS, CDR2 YFSETQ. The length of the CDR3 is 13 residues. After removal of 0 bases from V and 8 bases from J, the junction contained 4 bases not matched to a gene.

In this sample, this clone turned up once. This chain uses TRBV5-8 with TRBJ1-2; 7 nucleotides align to TRBD1. Germline V lookup: CDR1 SGHTS, CDR2 YDEGEE. The CDR3 extends over 13 amino acids. V gave up 6 bases and J gave up 2 bases; unmatched junction bases: 4. The CDR3: CASTRGQNYGYTF. Here the CDR3 DNA reads TGTGCCAGCACCCGGGGACAGAACTATGGCTACACCTTC.

The V gene is TRBV10-1, the J gene TRBJ2-3; D may be TRBD2 (6 bases). This CDR3 has 14 residues. Germline V gives CDR1 WNHNN, CDR2 SYGVQD (reference sequence). The V end was cut by 3 bases, the J end by 0 bases, with 7 bases between. The DNA of the CDR3 is TGCGCCAGCAGTGACGGGGGTAGCACAGATACGCAGTATTTT. It codes for CASSDGGSTDTQYF.

CDR3 DNA: TGTGCCAGCAGTGCTGGAGAGCGTCCCCTCTCCTACGAGCAGTACTTC. Its protein is CASSAGERPLSYEQYF. The chain links TRBV6-1 to TRBJ2-7; D is uncertain. V was clipped by 4 bases and J by 0 bases, with 16 bases between them. The CDR3 runs to 16 residues. Germline CDR1 reads MNHNS; CDR2 reads SASEGT.